This entry lists 21 T cell receptor beta chains sequenced from one sample in a study of early T cells in non-severe SARS-CoV-2 infection. A single record per CDR3 protein comes from TCRdb applying MiXCR to the 5' RACE reads. The table includes tens of thousands of distinct CDR3 sequences, 5.3% detected once. Material: whole blood. The receptors were gathered from an adult who was a healthcare worker with PCR-confirmed SARS-CoV-2 infection or an uninfected control (not recorded which).

This clonotype has more than one count but fewer than ten. The genes are TRBV30 and TRBJ2-7, with D possibly matching TRBD1 (6 bases). Germline V gives CDR1 GTSNPN, CDR2 SVGIG (reference sequence). The germline V and J ends were trimmed by 3 bases and 7 bases, with 16 bases remaining between them. CDR3 length: 13 residues. The DNA for the CDR3 is TGTGCCTGGAGGGGACAATACCTTGGAGAGCAGTACTTC. Its protein is CAWRGQYLGEQYF.

This clonotype was found many times. The chain uses TRBV18 and TRBJ2-3; 8 bases line up with TRBD2. Germline V CDR1 and CDR2: KGHSH, LQKENI. This CDR3 is 16 amino acids long. J lost 5 bases, V lost 0 bases, and 7 bases had no gene match. DNA for the CDR3: TGTGCCAGCTCACCACCCACGGGGGGGCCGATAGATACGCAGTATTTT. This encodes CASSPPTGGPIDTQYF.

This clonotype has ten or more counts. The V gene is TRBV11-2, the J gene TRBJ2-1; 13 bases agree with TRBD2. Germline-derived CDR1 and CDR2 are SGHAT and FQNNGV. The CDR3 runs to 18 residues. The ends lost 1 base at V and 6 bases at J; junction bases unmatched: 9. CDR3 sequence (DNA): TGTGCCAGCAGCTTAGGACTAGCGGGAGGCCAAGCGGTCAATGAGCAGTTCTTC. Residues: CASSLGLAGGQAVNEQFF.

This clonotype appeared many times. The rearrangement joins TRBV3-1 to TRBJ2-2; perhaps D is TRBD1 or TRBD2 (5 bases each). Between the trimmed V and J ends, which lost 3 bases and 4 bases, there was a span of 18 bases. This CDR3 is built from 17 residues. Per germline, CDR1 LGHDT and CDR2 YNNKEL (reference sequence). DNA for the CDR3: TGTGCCAGCAGCCATGCCTTACGGGGCGGTGGCACCGGGGAGCTGTTTTTT. As protein: CASSHALRGGGTGELFF.

This clonotype was seen many times. The rearrangement links TRBV3-1 to TRBJ2-7; D remains ambiguous. V was trimmed by 1 base and J by 4 bases, leaving 8 bases between them. CDR1 is LGHDT and CDR2 is YNNKEL in the germline V gene (reference sequence). The CDR3 sequence is 13 residues long. The CDR3 sequence: CASSQVLMYEQYF. The CDR3 nucleotides are TGTGCCAGCAGCCAAGTCCTTATGTACGAGCAGTACTTC.

In its sample, this clonotype was seen many times. The CDR3 loop is CAHPRTGENNTEAFF. The CDR3 DNA follows: TGTGCCCACCCGAGGACAGGTGAAAATAACACTGAAGCTTTCTTT. J is TRBJ1-1 and V is TRBV25-1, with 7 bases aligning to TRBD1. The germline CDR1 and CDR2 sequences are MGHDK and SYGVNS. The CDR3 loop spans 15 amino acids. V gave up 11 bases and J gave up 2 bases; unmatched junction bases: 14.

The V and J genes are TRBV7-8 and TRBJ1-2; weak D call: TRBD1 (6 bases). V was trimmed by 1 base and J by 3 bases, leaving 12 bases between them. Germline-derived CDR1 and CDR2 are SGHVS and FQNEAQ. The CDR3 has 15 residues. CDR3 in amino acids: CASSLGDTGYYGYTF. In nucleotides, the CDR3 is TGTGCCAGCAGCTTAGGCGACACAGGGTACTATGGCTACACCTTC.

The sample holds many counts of this clonotype. This rearrangement joins TRBV4-3 to TRBJ2-3, with D tentatively TRBD1 (6 bases). CDR1 and CDR2 from the germline V gene are LGHNA and YSLEER. This CDR3 spans 16 amino acids. V was pared by 0 bases and J by 2 bases, with 12 bases between. The CDR3: CASSQEPGAHTDTQYF. In DNA form, the CDR3 reads TGCGCCAGCAGCCAAGAGCCAGGGGCCCACACAGATACGCAGTATTTT.

In its sample, this clonotype was seen many times. The V and J genes are TRBV9 and TRBJ2-1; D gene uncertain. The CDR3 runs to 16 residues. The V gene lost 0 bases and the J gene lost 2 bases, with 12 bases spanning the gap. Germline-derived CDR1 and CDR2 are SGDLS and YYNGEE. Written as DNA, the CDR3 is TGTGCCAGCAGCGTAGGGCTAGTTCTGCCCTACAATGAGCAGTTCTTC. Protein sequence: CASSVGLVLPYNEQFF.

The chain recombines TRBV4-2 with TRBJ2-7, with 7 bases fitting TRBD1. Per the germline V gene, CDR1 is LGHNA and CDR2 is YNFKEQ. The CDR3 is made up of 16 amino acids. The V and J ends lost 2 bases and 4 bases, in that order; junction bases with no gene match: 11. CDR3 in amino acids: CASSQRLTGARYEQYF. The CDR3 DNA reads TGTGCCAGCAGCCAACGTCTTACAGGGGCTCGGTACGAGCAGTACTTC.

The chain joins TRBV7-2 to TRBJ2-5; tentative D call: TRBD2 (6 bases). Trimming took 2 bases from V and 5 from J, leaving 12 bases between them. The CDR3 totals 14 residues. Germline CDR1 is SGHTA and CDR2 is FQGNSA. The CDR3 reads CASSLLLAWETQYF. Here the CDR3 DNA reads TGTGCCAGCAGCTTACTACTAGCTTGGGAGACCCAGTACTTC.

Only a few counts were recorded for this clonotype. The J gene is TRBJ2-5, the V gene TRBV5-5; TRBD1 matches 8 bases. V was pared by 0 bases and J by 2 bases, with 3 bases of the junction left unmatched. CDR1 and CDR2 from the germline V gene are SGHKS and YYEKEE (reference sequence). The length of the CDR3 is 15 residues. The CDR3 sequence is CASSLVGQGQETQYF. DNA of the CDR3: TGTGCCAGCAGCTTGGTTGGACAGGGACAAGAGACCCAGTACTTC.

This clonotype was detected a few times. The chain has TRBV6-2 or TRBV6-3 and TRBJ1-2, with D possibly TRBD1 on 6 matching bases. Trimming shortened V by 8 bases and J by 6 bases, and 22 bases separated the two germline ends. CDR3 length: 15 residues. The germline V gene has CDR1 MNHEY and CDR2 SVGEGT. The CDR3 loop reads CASHTRTATFHGYTF. Here the CDR3 DNA reads TGTGCCAGCCACACGCGGACAGCTACCTTTCATGGCTACACCTTC.

There are many counts of this clonotype. This chain links TRBV4-2 with TRBJ2-1; 14 bases are a match to TRBD2. The CDR3 runs to 16 residues. Germline loops: CDR1 LGHNA, CDR2 YNFKEQ. J lost 7 bases, V lost 0 bases, and 2 bases had no gene match. In DNA form, the CDR3 reads TGTGCCAGCAGCCAAGAAGGGACTAGCGGGAGAAATGAGCAGTTCTTC. The encoded protein is CASSQEGTSGRNEQFF.

This clonotype was counted at least ten times. The J gene is TRBJ2-3, the V gene TRBV19; D uncertain. V was shortened by 6 bases and J by 1 base, with 5 bases between the two germline ends. Looked up from germline, CDR1 is LNHDA and CDR2 is SQIVND (reference sequence). This CDR3 is 12 amino acids long. The CDR3 region has the DNA TGTGCCAGTAGACCCCGCACAGATACGCAGTATTTT. Translated: CASRPRTDTQYF.

This clonotype was seen many times. The gene calls are TRBV7-3 and TRBJ2-2; D call uncertain. This CDR3 region has 16 residues. V lost 1 base and J 0 bases, leaving 9 bases between the germline ends. Germline V gives CDR1 SGHTA, CDR2 FQGTGA. The CDR3 coding sequence is TGTGCCAGCAGCTTAAGCACAGCCTCGAACACCGGGGAGCTGTTTTTT. Encoded protein: CASSLSTASNTGELFF. Full variable domain (outside the CDR3, taken from reference TRBV7-3 and TRBJ2-2): GAGVSQTPSNKVTEKGKYVELRCDPISGHTALYWYRQSLGQGPEFLIYFQGTGAADDSGLPNDRFFAVRPEGSVSTLKIQRTERGDSAVYLCASSLSTASNTGELFFGEGSRLTVL.

This clonotype has a handful of counts. The genes are TRBV28 and TRBJ2-7; 9 nucleotides match TRBD1. Trimming cost V 5 bases and J 1 base; bases outside gene matches: 6. Germline CDR1 MDHEN, CDR2 SYDVKM. The CDR3 consists of 15 residues. The CDR3 region has the DNA TGTGCCAGCAGTCTCGACAGGGGGGAATCCTACGAGCAGTACTTC. Translated, it gives CASSLDRGESYEQYF.

The table lists this clonotype with many counts. This chain links TRBV30 with TRBJ1-5, with 7 bases aligning to TRBD1. The germline V gene has CDR1 GTSNPN and CDR2 SVGIG (reference sequence). This CDR3 region has 12 residues. J lost 5 bases, V lost 7 bases, and 5 bases had no gene match. The CDR3 bases are TGTGCCTACCATACAGGGGATCAGCCCCAGCATTTT. Amino acid sequence: CAYHTGDQPQHF. The full variable domain, with the rest looked up from reference TRBV30 and TRBJ1-5, is SQTIHQWPATLVQPVGSPLSLECTVEGTSNPNLYWYRQAAGRGLQLLFYSVGIGQISSEVPQNLSASRPQDRQFILSSKKLLLSDSGFYLCAYHTGDQPQHFGDGTRLSIL.

This clonotype showed up many times. V usage is TRBV7-6 and J usage is TRBJ2-2; 9 nucleotides align to TRBD1. The CDR3 spans 16 residues. Trimming removed 5 bases from V and 2 bases from J; junction bases left unmatched: 6. CDR1 is SGHVS and CDR2 is FNYEAQ in the germline V gene. Written as DNA, the CDR3 is TGTGCCAGCAGCACCAACAGGGGGCGTAACACCGGGGAGCTGTTTTTT. Translated: CASSTNRGRNTGELFF.

This clonotype was counted ten times or more. The chain joins TRBV28 to TRBJ1-2, with D perhaps TRBD1 (6 bases). The CDR3 consists of 14 residues. The germline V gene encodes CDR1 MDHEN and CDR2 SYDVKM. V was shortened by 1 base and J by 3 bases, with 9 bases between the two germline ends. CDR3 sequence: CASSLSTGYYGYTF. As DNA, the CDR3 is TGTGCCAGCAGTTTATCTACAGGGTACTATGGCTACACCTTC.

This clonotype has ten or more counts. The V and J genes are TRBV7-2 and TRBJ2-1; 7 bases line up with TRBD2. CDR1 is SGHTA and CDR2 is FQGNSA in the germline V gene. This CDR3 is 17 amino acids long. V lost 5 bases to trimming and J lost 5 bases; unmatched junction nucleotides: 15. DNA of the CDR3: TGTGCCAGCAGCCCCCCGCATAGTCGGGGGGTACACAATGAGCAGTTCTTC. This encodes CASSPPHSRGVHNEQFF.